This T cell receptor (beta chain) emerged from a study of OX40 agonist ivuxolimab in advanced cancers. At the level of the study: Partial responses were achieved by three patients, of whom one had hepatocellular carcinoma and two had cutaneous melanoma. Study-wide results and caveats: Low normalized T-cell clonal expansion was also seen in some nonresponders.

Between the trimmed V and J ends, which lost 1 base and 6 bases, there was a span of 12 bases. The CDR3 totals 14 residues. The germline CDR1 and CDR2 sequences are SGHVS and FQNEAQ. This clone was picked up a small number of times. Its antigen is still unknown. Data came from immunoSEQ multiplex PCR; TCRdb stores just in-frame clones and leaves some out. The sample carries roughly 8,600 clones, 90% recorded once. Sequenced here: CD4+ or CD8+ T cells sorted from blood, sampled in a trial of the OX40 agonist ivuxolimab. The chain couples TRBV7-8 to TRBJ1-2; no clear D. This clonotype was sampled from an adult with an advanced solid tumor such as melanoma, head and neck, liver or kidney cancer. In nucleotides, the CDR3 is TGTGCCAGCAGCTTAGATGGTTCAGGACATGGCTACACCTTC. It codes for CASSLDGSGHGYTF. Combining the CDR3 with reference TRBV7-8 and TRBJ1-2 gives the whole variable domain GAGVSQSPRYKVAKRGQDVALRCDPISGHVSLFWYQQALGQGPEFLTYFQNEAQLDKSGLPSDRFFAERPEGSVSTLKIQRTQQEDSAVYLCASSLDGSGHGYTFGSGTRLTVV.